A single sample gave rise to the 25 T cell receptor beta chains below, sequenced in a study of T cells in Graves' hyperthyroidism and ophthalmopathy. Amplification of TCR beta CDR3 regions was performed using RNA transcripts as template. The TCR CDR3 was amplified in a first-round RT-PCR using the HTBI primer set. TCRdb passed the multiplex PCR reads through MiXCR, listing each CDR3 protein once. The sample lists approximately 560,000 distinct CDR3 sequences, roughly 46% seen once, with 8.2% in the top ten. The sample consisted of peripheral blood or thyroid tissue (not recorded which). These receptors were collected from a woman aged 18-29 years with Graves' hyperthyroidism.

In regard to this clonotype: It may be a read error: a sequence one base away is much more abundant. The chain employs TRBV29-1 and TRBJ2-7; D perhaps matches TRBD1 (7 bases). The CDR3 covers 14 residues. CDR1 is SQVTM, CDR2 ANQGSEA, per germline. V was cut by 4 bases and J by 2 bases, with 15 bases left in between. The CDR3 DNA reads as TGCAGCGTTGGGATGGGCAGGGGGGCCTACGAGCAGTACTTC. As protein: CSVGMGRGAYEQYF.

Here the CDR3 reads CASSYGSGTKGETQYF. DNA for the CDR3: TGCGCCAGCAGCTACGGTAGCGGAACCAAAGGGGAGACCCAGTACTTC. V is TRBV5-1 and J is TRBJ2-5, with D maybe TRBD2 (6 bases). The CDR3 extends over 16 amino acids. V was shortened by 3 bases and J by 5 bases, with 20 bases between the two germline ends. Germline CDR1 and CDR2: SGHRS and YFSETQ.

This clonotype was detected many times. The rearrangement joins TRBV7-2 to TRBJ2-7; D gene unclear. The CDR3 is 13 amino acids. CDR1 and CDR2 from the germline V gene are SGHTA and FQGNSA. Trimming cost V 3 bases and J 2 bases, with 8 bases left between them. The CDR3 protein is CASSLGKTYEQYF. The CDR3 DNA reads TGTGCCAGCAGCTTGGGGAAGACCTACGAGCAGTACTTC.

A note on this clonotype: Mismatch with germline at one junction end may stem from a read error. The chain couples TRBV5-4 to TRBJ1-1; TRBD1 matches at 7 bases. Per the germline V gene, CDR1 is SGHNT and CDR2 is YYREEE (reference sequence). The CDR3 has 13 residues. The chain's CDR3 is CACSQGGTTQAFF. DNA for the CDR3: TGTGCCTGCAGCCAGGGGGGCACCACTCAAGCTTTCTTT.

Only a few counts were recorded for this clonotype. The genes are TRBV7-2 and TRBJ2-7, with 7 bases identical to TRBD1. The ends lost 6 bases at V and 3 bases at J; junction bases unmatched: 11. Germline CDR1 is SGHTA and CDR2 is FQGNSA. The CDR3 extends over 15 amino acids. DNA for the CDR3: TGTGCCAGCAGTCCCGACAGGGAGAGTTACTACGAGCAGTACTTC. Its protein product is CASSPDRESYYEQYF. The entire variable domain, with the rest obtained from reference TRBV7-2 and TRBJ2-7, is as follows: GAGVSQSPSNKVTEKGKDVELRCDPISGHTALYWYRQSLGQGLEFLIYFQGNSAPDKSGLPSDRFSAERTGGSVSTLTIQRTQQEDSAVYLCASSPDRESYYEQYFGPGTRLTVT.

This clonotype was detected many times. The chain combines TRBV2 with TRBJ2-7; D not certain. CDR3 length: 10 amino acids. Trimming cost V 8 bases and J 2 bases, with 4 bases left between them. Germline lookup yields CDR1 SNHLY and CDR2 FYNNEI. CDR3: CASATYEQYF. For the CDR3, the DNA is TGTGCCAGCGCCACCTACGAGCAGTACTTC. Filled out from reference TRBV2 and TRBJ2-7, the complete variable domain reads EPEVTQTPSHQVTQMGQEVILRCVPISNHLYFYWYRQILGQKVEFLVSFYNNEISEKSEIFDDQFSVERPDGSNFTLKIRSTKLEDSAMYFCASATYEQYFGPGTRLTVT.

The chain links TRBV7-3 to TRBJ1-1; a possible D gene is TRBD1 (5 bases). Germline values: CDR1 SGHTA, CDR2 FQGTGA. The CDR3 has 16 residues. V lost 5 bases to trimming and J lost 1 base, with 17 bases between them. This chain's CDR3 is CASSGAGGAANTEAFF. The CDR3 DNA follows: TGTGCCAGCAGCGGGGCGGGCGGGGCGGCGAACACTGAAGCTTTCTTT.

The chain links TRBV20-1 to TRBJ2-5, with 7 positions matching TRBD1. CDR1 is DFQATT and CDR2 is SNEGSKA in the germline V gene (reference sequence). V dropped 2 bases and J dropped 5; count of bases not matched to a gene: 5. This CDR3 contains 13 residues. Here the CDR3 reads CSARTDRVETQYF. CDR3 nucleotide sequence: TGCAGTGCTAGAACCGACAGGGTGGAGACCCAGTACTTC.

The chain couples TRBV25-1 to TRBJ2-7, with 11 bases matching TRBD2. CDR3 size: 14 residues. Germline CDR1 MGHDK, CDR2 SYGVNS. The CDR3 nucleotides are TGTGCTAGCCTCATAGCGGGAGGGTCGTACGAGCAGTACTTC. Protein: CASLIAGGSYEQYF.

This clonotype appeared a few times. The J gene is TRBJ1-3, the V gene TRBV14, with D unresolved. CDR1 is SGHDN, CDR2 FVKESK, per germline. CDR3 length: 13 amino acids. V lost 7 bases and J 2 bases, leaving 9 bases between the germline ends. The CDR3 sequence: CASTGLTGNTIYF. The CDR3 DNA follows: TGTGCCAGCACAGGTCTTACTGGAAACACCATATATTTT.

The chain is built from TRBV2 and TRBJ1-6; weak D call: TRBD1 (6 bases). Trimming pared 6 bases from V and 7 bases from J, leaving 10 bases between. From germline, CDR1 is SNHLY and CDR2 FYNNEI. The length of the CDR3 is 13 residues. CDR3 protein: CASRKGENSPLHF. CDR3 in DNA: TGTGCCAGCAGAAAGGGGGAAAATTCACCCCTCCACTTT. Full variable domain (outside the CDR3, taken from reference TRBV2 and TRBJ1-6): EPEVTQTPSHQVTQMGQEVILRCVPISNHLYFYWYRQILGQKVEFLVSFYNNEISEKSEIFDDQFSVERPDGSNFTLKIRSTKLEDSAMYFCASRKGENSPLHFGNGTRLTVT.

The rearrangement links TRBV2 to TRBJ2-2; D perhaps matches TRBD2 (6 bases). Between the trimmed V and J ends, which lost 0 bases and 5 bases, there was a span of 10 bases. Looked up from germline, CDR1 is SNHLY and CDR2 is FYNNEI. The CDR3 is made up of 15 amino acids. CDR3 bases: TGTGCCAGCAGTGAAGCGCTTCGGGGGACCGGGGAGCTGTTTTTT. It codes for CASSEALRGTGELFF.

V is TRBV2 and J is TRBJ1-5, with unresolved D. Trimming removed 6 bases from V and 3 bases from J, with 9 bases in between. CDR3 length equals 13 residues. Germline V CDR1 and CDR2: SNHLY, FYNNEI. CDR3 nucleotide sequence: TGTGCCAGCAGAGACCCACCCAATCAGCCCCAGCATTTT. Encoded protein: CASRDPPNQPQHF. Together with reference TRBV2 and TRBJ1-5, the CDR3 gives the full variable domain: EPEVTQTPSHQVTQMGQEVILRCVPISNHLYFYWYRQILGQKVEFLVSFYNNEISEKSEIFDDQFSVERPDGSNFTLKIRSTKLEDSAMYFCASRDPPNQPQHFGDGTRLSIL.

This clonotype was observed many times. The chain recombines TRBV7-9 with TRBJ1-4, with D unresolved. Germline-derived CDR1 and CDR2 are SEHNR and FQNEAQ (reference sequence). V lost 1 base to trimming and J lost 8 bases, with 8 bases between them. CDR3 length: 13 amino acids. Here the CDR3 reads CASSLGLEEKLFF. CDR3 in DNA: TGTGCCAGCAGCTTAGGGTTGGAGGAAAAACTGTTTTTT.

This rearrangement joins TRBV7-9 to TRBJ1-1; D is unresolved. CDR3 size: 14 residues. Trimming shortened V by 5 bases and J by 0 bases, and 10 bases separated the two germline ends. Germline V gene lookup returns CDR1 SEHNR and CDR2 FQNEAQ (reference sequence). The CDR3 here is CASSQSTMNTEAFF. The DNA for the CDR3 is TGTGCCAGCAGCCAAAGCACCATGAACACTGAAGCTTTCTTT.

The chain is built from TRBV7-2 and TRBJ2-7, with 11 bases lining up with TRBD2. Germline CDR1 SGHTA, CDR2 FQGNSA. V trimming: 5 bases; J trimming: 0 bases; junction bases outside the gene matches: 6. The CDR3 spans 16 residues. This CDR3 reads CASSPGLAGPSYEQYF. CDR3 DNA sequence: TGTGCCAGCAGCCCCGGACTAGCGGGCCCCTCCTACGAGCAGTACTTC.

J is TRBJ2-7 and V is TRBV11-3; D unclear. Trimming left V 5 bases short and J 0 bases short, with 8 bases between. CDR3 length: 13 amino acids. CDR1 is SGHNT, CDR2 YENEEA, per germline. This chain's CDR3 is CASSQPPSYEQYF. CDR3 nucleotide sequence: TGTGCCAGCAGCCAGCCTCCCTCCTACGAGCAGTACTTC.

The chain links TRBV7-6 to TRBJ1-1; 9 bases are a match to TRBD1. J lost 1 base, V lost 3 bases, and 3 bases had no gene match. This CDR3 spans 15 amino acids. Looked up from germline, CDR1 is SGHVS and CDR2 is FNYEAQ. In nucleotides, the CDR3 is TGTGCCAGCAGCTTGATGGGACAGGGGAACACTGAAGCTTTCTTT. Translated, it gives CASSLMGQGNTEAFF.

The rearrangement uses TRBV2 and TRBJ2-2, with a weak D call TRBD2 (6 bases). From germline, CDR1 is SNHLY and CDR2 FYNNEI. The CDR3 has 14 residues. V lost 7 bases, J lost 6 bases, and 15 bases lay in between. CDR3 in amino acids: CASNRGSGSGELFF. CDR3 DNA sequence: TGTGCCAGCAATCGGGGGTCAGGTTCCGGGGAGCTGTTTTTT.

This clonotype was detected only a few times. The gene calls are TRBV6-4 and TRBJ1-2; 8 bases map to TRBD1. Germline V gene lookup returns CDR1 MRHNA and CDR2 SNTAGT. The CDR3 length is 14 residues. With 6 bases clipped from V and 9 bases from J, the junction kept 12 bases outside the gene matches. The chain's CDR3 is CASREGQGPTRYTF. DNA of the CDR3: TGTGCCAGCAGGGAAGGACAGGGCCCGACTCGCTACACCTTC.

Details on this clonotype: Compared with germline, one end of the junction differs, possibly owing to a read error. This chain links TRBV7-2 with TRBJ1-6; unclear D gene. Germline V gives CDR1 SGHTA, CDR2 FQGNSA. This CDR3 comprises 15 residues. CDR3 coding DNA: TGCGCCGGCAGCCAAGTACTCTCGGGGAATTCACCCCTCCACTTT. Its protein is CAGSQVLSGNSPLHF.

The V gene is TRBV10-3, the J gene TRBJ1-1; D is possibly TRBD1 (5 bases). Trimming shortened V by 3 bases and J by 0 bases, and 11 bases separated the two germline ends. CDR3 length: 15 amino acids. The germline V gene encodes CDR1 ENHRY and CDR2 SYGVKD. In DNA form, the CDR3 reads TGTGCCATCAGTGAAGTTCAGGGACTGAACACTGAAGCTTTCTTT. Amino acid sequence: CAISEVQGLNTEAFF.

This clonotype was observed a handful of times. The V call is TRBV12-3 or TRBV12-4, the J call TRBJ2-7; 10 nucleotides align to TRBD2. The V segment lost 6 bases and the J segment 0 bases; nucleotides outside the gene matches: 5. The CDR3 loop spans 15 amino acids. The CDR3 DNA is TGTGCCAGCAGACGGACTAGCGGACGCTCCTACGAGCAGTACTTC. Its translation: CASRRTSGRSYEQYF.

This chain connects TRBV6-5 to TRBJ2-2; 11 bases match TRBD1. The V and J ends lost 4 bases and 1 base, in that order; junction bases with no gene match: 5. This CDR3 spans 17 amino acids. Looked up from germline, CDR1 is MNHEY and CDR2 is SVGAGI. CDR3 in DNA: TGTGCCAGCAGTTTCGGACAGGGGGCGATGAACACCGGGGAGCTGTTTTTT. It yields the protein CASSFGQGAMNTGELFF.

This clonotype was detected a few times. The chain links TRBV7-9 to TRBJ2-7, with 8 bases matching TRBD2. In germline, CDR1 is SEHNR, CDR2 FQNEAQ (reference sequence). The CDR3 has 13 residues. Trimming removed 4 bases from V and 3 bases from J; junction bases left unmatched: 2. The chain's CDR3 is CASSSGLDYEQYF. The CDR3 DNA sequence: TGTGCCAGCAGCTCGGGACTAGACTACGAGCAGTACTTC.